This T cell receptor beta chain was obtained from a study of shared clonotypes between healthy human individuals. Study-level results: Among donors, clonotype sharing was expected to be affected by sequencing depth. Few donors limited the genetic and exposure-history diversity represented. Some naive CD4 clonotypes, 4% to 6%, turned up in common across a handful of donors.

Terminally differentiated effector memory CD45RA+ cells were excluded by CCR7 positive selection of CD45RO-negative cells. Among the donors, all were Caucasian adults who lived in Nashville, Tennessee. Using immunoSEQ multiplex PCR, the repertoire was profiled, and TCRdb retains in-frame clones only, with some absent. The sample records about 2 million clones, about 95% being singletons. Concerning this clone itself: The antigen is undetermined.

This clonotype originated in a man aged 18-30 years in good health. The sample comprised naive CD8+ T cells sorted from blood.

The CDR3 region is CASKDTSSYEQYF. CDR3 in DNA: TGTGCCAGCAAGGACACTAGCTCCTACGAGCAGTACTTC. The rearrangement uses TRBV7-9 and TRBJ2-7; D might be TRBD1 or TRBD2, each matching 5 bases. The CDR3 covers 13 residues. The germline V and J ends were trimmed by 7 bases and 0 bases, with 10 bases remaining between them. CDR1 is SEHNR, CDR2 FQNEAQ, per germline (reference sequence).